Following are 27 T cell receptor beta chains from one sample sequenced in a study of shared clonotypes between healthy human individuals. Naive CD8 cells were CD45RO-negative, positively selected for CCR7, excluding terminally differentiated effector memory CD45RA+ cells. The repertoire was sequenced with immunoSEQ multiplex PCR; TCRdb's copy has only in-frame clones and lacks some. This table has around 1.9 million clones, approximately 92% appearing once. Material: naive CD8+ T cells from PBMCs. These receptor sequences come from a man younger than 35 in good health. Some clones in this sample may be carry-over from other donors' samples.

The CDR3 bases are TGCGCCAGCAGCTCTTACAGGGAGACGGCCACTGAAGCTTTCTTT. Translated, it gives CASSSYRETATEAFF. The V gene is TRBV5-1, the J gene TRBJ1-1; the D gene is possibly TRBD1 (6 bases). CDR1 SGHRS and CDR2 YFSETQ come from the germline V gene. The CDR3 totals 15 residues. V shed 3 bases and J shed 4 bases, with 16 bases lying between them.

The V call is TRBV7-9, the J call TRBJ1-1; D unclear. Looked up from germline, CDR1 is SEHNR and CDR2 is FQNEAQ (reference sequence). The length of the CDR3 is 13 residues. The V end lost 6 bases, the J end lost 4 bases, and 12 bases lay between the germline ends. CDR3 bases: TGTGCCAGCAGGCCGACCCGGGGCACTGAAGCTTTCTTT. Residues: CASRPTRGTEAFF.

The chain carries TRBV27 and TRBJ2-3; unclear D gene. V lost 6 bases and J lost 4, with 11 bases in between. Germline V gene sequence: CDR1 MNHEY, CDR2 SMNVEV (reference sequence). The CDR3 has 13 amino acids. CDR3 sequence: CASRARGADTQYF. The CDR3 nucleotides are TGTGCCAGCAGGGCACGAGGTGCAGATACGCAGTATTTT.

This rearrangement joins TRBV11-2 to TRBJ1-3; 8 bases fit TRBD1. Trimming took 5 bases from V and 4 from J; bases not matched to a gene: 13. Germline loops: CDR1 SGHAT, CDR2 FQNNGV. This CDR3 has 17 residues. CDR3 sequence: CASSQPQGEYPGNTIYF. CDR3 sequence (DNA): TGTGCCAGCAGCCAACCACAGGGGGAATATCCAGGAAACACCATATATTTT.

This CDR3 is CASSESRQGNTEAFF. CDR3 DNA sequence: TGCGCCAGCAGTGAGTCCCGACAGGGCAACACTGAAGCTTTCTTT. The chain has TRBV10-1 and TRBJ1-1; TRBD1 aligns across 7 bases. The CDR3 extends over 15 amino acids. CDR1 WNHNN and CDR2 SYGVQD come from the germline V gene (reference sequence). V shed 0 bases, J shed 2 bases, and the junction held 3 bases outside the gene matches.

The CDR3 bases are TGTGCCAGCAGCGAAGAATTGGGGGAAATATCCATTGAAGCTTTCTTT. Translation: CASSEELGEISIEAFF. V usage is TRBV11-2 and J usage is TRBJ1-1; D is possibly TRBD1 (5 bases). The CDR3 extends over 16 amino acids. Germline V gene lookup returns CDR1 SGHAT and CDR2 FQNNGV. Between the trimmed V and J ends, which lost 5 bases and 7 bases, there was a span of 23 bases.

The chain combines TRBV7-2 with TRBJ2-7; no clear D gene. The CDR3 is 12 amino acids. Trimming shortened V by 2 bases and J by 5 bases, and 7 bases separated the two germline ends. From germline, CDR1 is SGHTA and CDR2 FQGNSA. CDR3 sequence (DNA): TGTGCCAGCAGCTTAATGGTTCACGAGCAGTACTTC. Its protein is CASSLMVHEQYF.

The chain couples TRBV5-8 to TRBJ2-7, with a tentative D call TRBD2 (6 bases). The CDR3 runs 16 residues. Germline V gives CDR1 SGHTS, CDR2 YDEGEE. The germline V and J ends were trimmed by 0 bases and 3 bases, with 16 bases remaining between them. CDR3 sequence: CASSLEEGVGFYEQYF. As DNA, the CDR3 is TGTGCCAGCAGCTTGGAGGAGGGAGTCGGGTTCTACGAGCAGTACTTC. The whole variable domain, remainder taken from reference TRBV5-8 and TRBJ2-7, is EAGVTQSPTHLIKTRGQQATLRCSPISGHTSVYWYQQALGLGLQFLLWYDEGEERNRGNFPPRFSGRQFPNYSSELNVNALELEDSALYLCASSLEEGVGFYEQYFGPGTRLTVT.

Regarding this clone: This clone may be a read error of a much larger clone one base away. Other DNA sequences from this sample encode an identical CDR3 as well. The gene calls are TRBV11-2 and TRBJ2-7; no definite D call. From germline, CDR1 is SGHAT and CDR2 FQNNGV. V lost 1 base and J 4 bases, leaving 5 bases between the germline ends. This CDR3 spans 12 amino acids. The CDR3 protein is CASSLGAYEQYF. CDR3 DNA sequence: TGTGCCAGCAGCTTAGGGGCTTACGAGCAGTACTTC. Supplemented by reference TRBV11-2 and TRBJ2-7, the full variable domain reads EAGVAQSPRYKIIEKRQSVAFWCNPISGHATLYWYQQILGQGPKLLIQFQNNGVVDDSQLPKDRFSAERLKGVDSTLKIQPAKLEDSAVYLCASSLGAYEQYFGPGTRLTVT.

V usage is TRBV19 and J usage is TRBJ2-1; 7 bases agree with TRBD2. In germline, CDR1 is LNHDA, CDR2 SQIVND (reference sequence). This CDR3 is built from 17 residues. V shed 5 bases, J shed 5 bases, and the junction held 15 bases outside the gene matches. DNA of the CDR3: TGTGCCAGTAGTCCCCTCCGGCGGGAGCTAAAGCACAATGAGCAGTTCTTC. Translation: CASSPLRRELKHNEQFF.

The V call is TRBV27, the J call TRBJ1-1, with 7 nucleotides matching TRBD1. Per germline, CDR1 MNHEY and CDR2 SMNVEV (reference sequence). Trimming cost V 4 bases and J 4 bases; bases outside gene matches: 6. The CDR3 is 14 residues long. The CDR3 loop reads CASSYSGTVTEAFF. As DNA, the CDR3 is TGTGCCAGCAGTTACTCCGGGACAGTCACTGAAGCTTTCTTT.

This chain joins TRBV7-9 and TRBJ1-2, with TRBD1 as a possible D gene (5 bases). CDR3 length equals 13 residues. Looked up from germline, CDR1 is SEHNR and CDR2 is FQNEAQ (reference sequence). V was shortened by 2 bases and J by 8 bases, with 12 bases between the two germline ends. The CDR3 reads CASSLMAGDGYTF. Here the CDR3 DNA reads TGTGCCAGCAGCTTAATGGCGGGGGACGGCTACACCTTC.

The chain recombines TRBV28 with TRBJ2-7, with D possibly being TRBD2 (7 bases). The length of the CDR3 is 16 residues. Trimming shortened V by 1 base and J by 3 bases, and 16 bases separated the two germline ends. Germline assignment: CDR1 MDHEN and CDR2 SYDVKM. The CDR3 protein is CASSLSLGGAIYEQYF. Written as DNA, the CDR3 is TGTGCCAGCAGTTTATCCCTAGGGGGGGCCATCTACGAGCAGTACTTC.

The chain recombines TRBV21-1 with TRBJ2-1; no DNA check was done on the table's D call, TRBD2. TRBV21-1 corresponds to a pseudogene. This CDR3 has 13 residues. DNA for the CDR3: TGTGCCAGCAGCACAGAGGGCGTAAGTGAGCAGTTCTTC. Translation: CASSTEGVSEQFF.

The chain uses TRBV5-8 and TRBJ1-5; D is unclear. This CDR3 is 12 amino acids long. Trimming left V 1 base short and J 7 bases short, with 6 bases between. Germline lookup yields CDR1 SGHTS and CDR2 YDEGEE. The CDR3 reads CASSLKGQPQHF. The CDR3 region has the DNA TGTGCCAGCAGCTTGAAAGGCCAGCCCCAGCATTTT.

This chain connects TRBV6-5 to TRBJ2-1; D not certain. This CDR3 contains 14 residues. Looked up from germline, CDR1 is MNHEY and CDR2 is SVGAGI. Trimming cost V 6 bases and J 1 base, with 10 bases left between them. CDR3 sequence: CASSSDSSYNEQFF. The CDR3 DNA follows: TGTGCCAGCAGCTCTGACTCGTCCTACAATGAGCAGTTCTTC.

Regarding this clone: This sample also contains other DNA sequences that code for the same CDR3. The chain employs TRBV7-9 and TRBJ2-3; D call uncertain. The V gene's germline CDR1 is SEHNR and CDR2 FQNEAQ (reference sequence). The CDR3 runs 12 residues. Trimming took 4 bases from V and 1 from J, leaving 3 bases between them. The CDR3 DNA sequence: TGTGCCAGCAGCTCGGGCACAGATACGCAGTATTTT. Translated, it gives CASSSGTDTQYF.

The V and J genes are TRBV15 and TRBJ2-2; 10 nucleotides align to TRBD1. The CDR3 sequence is 18 residues long. Germline V gives CDR1 LNHNV, CDR2 YYDKDF (reference sequence). V lost 0 bases to trimming and J lost 5 bases; unmatched junction nucleotides: 9. The CDR3 loop reads CATSRDPRPGQGTGELFF. In nucleotides, the CDR3 is TGTGCCACCAGCAGAGACCCCCGGCCGGGACAGGGGACCGGGGAGCTGTTTTTT.

V is TRBV28 and J is TRBJ2-7, with no clear D. The germline V and J ends were trimmed by 7 bases and 4 bases, with 17 bases remaining between them. This CDR3 is built from 14 residues. CDR1 MDHEN and CDR2 SYDVKM come from the germline V gene. The CDR3 region is CASNRTPGRYEQYF. Written as DNA, the CDR3 is TGTGCCAGCAACCGGACGCCGGGTAGGTACGAGCAGTACTTC.

The rearrangement uses TRBV28 and TRBJ2-7; perhaps TRBD1 as D (5 bases). There are 16 residues in the CDR3. CDR1 and CDR2 from the germline V gene are MDHEN and SYDVKM. Between the trimmed V and J ends, which lost 1 base and 0 bases, there was a span of 13 bases. For the CDR3, the DNA is TGTGCCAGCAGTTTATTGGCAGGGAAGAGCTCCTACGAGCAGTACTTC. Protein: CASSLLAGKSSYEQYF.

The chain couples TRBV30 to TRBJ1-1; tentatively, D is TRBD1 (6 bases). In germline, CDR1 is GTSNPN, CDR2 SVGIG (reference sequence). The CDR3 sequence is 15 residues long. The germline V and J ends were trimmed by 1 base and 3 bases, with 15 bases remaining between them. CDR3 DNA: TGTGCCTGGAGTGAAGGGGGTGGCTTCGACACTGAAGCTTTCTTT. This encodes CAWSEGGGFDTEAFF.

V usage is TRBV30 and J usage is TRBJ1-3, with D possibly TRBD1 on 6 matching bases. CDR3 size: 16 residues. Trimming cost V 0 bases and J 1 base, with 13 bases left between them. The germline gives CDR1 GTSNPN, CDR2 SVGIG (reference sequence). The CDR3 loop is CAWSVRQGFSGNTIYF. CDR3 in DNA: TGTGCCTGGAGTGTACGTCAGGGGTTTTCTGGAAACACCATATATTTT.

The chain recombines TRBV4-1 with TRBJ1-1; D is uncertain. Germline V gene sequence: CDR1 MGHRA, CDR2 YSYEKL. Deletions cut 1 base from V and 1 base from J, with 10 bases between. The CDR3 covers 15 residues. The CDR3 DNA sequence: TGCGCCAGCAGCCAAGTAAAGGGCGCGAACACTGAAGCTTTCTTT. This gives the protein CASSQVKGANTEAFF.

This clone was counted a single time. This rearrangement joins TRBV11-2 to TRBJ2-1; 7 positions match TRBD2. The CDR3 is made up of 16 amino acids. Trimming took 2 bases from V and 9 from J; bases not matched to a gene: 13. CDR1 SGHAT and CDR2 FQNNGV come from the germline V gene. The CDR3 DNA reads TGTGCCAGCAGCTTAATTTATGGCGGGAGATCTAGTGAGCAGTTCTTC. Translating gives CASSLIYGGRSSEQFF.

V gene TRBV5-1 combines with J gene TRBJ2-7, with 8 bases lining up with TRBD2. V shed 1 base, J shed 0 bases, and the junction held 9 bases outside the gene matches. This CDR3 is built from 17 residues. Germline V gives CDR1 SGHRS, CDR2 YFSETQ. This CDR3 reads CASSLFPSGPVSYEQYF. Written as DNA, the CDR3 is TGCGCCAGCAGCTTGTTCCCTAGCGGGCCCGTCTCCTACGAGCAGTACTTC.

The rearrangement joins TRBV9 to TRBJ2-7; D not certain. This CDR3 comprises 16 residues. Germline CDR1 is SGDLS and CDR2 is YYNGEE. Deletions cut 0 bases from V and 7 bases from J, with 20 bases between. The CDR3 here is CASSVAPDLGSREQYF. The CDR3 nucleotides are TGTGCCAGCAGCGTAGCGCCGGACCTAGGAAGTCGGGAGCAGTACTTC.

This clone was found a few times. The rearrangement uses TRBV18 and TRBJ1-5; no reliable D call. V was pared by 1 base and J by 4 bases, with 17 bases between. Per germline, CDR1 KGHSH and CDR2 LQKENI. The CDR3 is made up of 17 amino acids. The CDR3, as DNA: TGTGCCAGCTCACCACTACCCGGGTCCGGAGGGAATCAGCCCCAGCATTTT. Translation gives CASSPLPGSGGNQPQHF.